This T cell receptor (beta chain) was sequenced during a study of cytomegalovirus exposure and HLA in healthy donors (dated by TCRdb to 2017 to 2019). With respect to the entire study: In an earlier analysis of fewer than 750 of the donors, 250 to 300 Gb of sequence data and 95 million to 130 million unique TCR beta sequences from about 179 million T cells were reported. In the later analysis, no new phenotypic data were used to find candidate immune exposures; instead, reliance was placed on TCR beta sequences and their occurrence across donors. The study combined high-throughput TCR immunosequencing, statistical association of individual TCRs with disease status, and machine learning to predict cytomegalovirus infection status. The study aimed to test whether signatures of past pathogen exposure could be identified by cataloging public T cell receptors. Along with the approximately 700-subject first cohort, a separate validation cohort of over 90 different subjects was used. Among the approximately 430 genotyped donors, around 81% belonged to the genetic ancestry cluster associated with self-reported Caucasian donors. Among about 360 genotyped donors of the cohort, an average of approximately 240,000 unique TCR beta nucleotide sequences were sequenced per donor, roughly 20% of them non-productive. Around 300 gigabases of sequencing data and 70 million to 85 million unique TCR sequences were included in an early release covering several hundred HLA-typed donors. All discovery cohort repertoires had been generated using a single sequencing platform. Roughly 5 DR-DQ haplotypes were treated as single units for association and clustering because of strong linkage in the cohort. Using immunosequencing, the study profiled T cell repertoires from roughly 650 subjects and related those repertoires to cytomegalovirus serostatus. Donor age, sex, ethnicity and CMV serostatus were compiled alongside the repertoire data. Class I and class II HLA loci were covered by the typing at four-digit resolution. Genome-wide SNP genotypes for about 65% of the 666 donors were used in a later genetic analysis, which treated that subset as a discovery cohort. To study patterns of TCR occurrence, a later analysis re-analyzed previously published TCR beta repertoires from 666 donors and added high-resolution HLA genotyping. Typing coverage differed by locus: A, B, C, DRB1 and DQB1 were typed in roughly 620-630 donors, DQA1 in approximately 520, DPA1 in roughly 590, and DPB1 in 472. To decide whether each TCR beta V gene segment behaved as functional or pseudogenic, an earlier analysis of approximately 620 of the donors relied on high-throughput TCR beta sequencing.

The library was generated by the immunoSEQ multiplex PCR assay. For the multiplex PCR, a mixture combining 60 forward primers for TCR Vbeta segments and 13 reverse primers for TCR Jbeta segments was used. A multiplex PCR assay on genomic DNA amplified the CDR3 region of rearranged TCR beta genes. The Illumina HiSeq System was used to sequence the amplified TCR beta libraries as 87-base-pair reads. The source study handled its data this way. Across the roughly 640 repertoires, a later analysis counted around 80 million unique TCR beta chains, roughly 11 million of which were shared by at least two donors. Raw reads were error-corrected and collapsed into unique sequences with a nearest-neighbor algorithm that merged closely related sequences to remove PCR and sequencing errors. Alignment of CDR3 sequences to IMGT reference sequences was used to assign V, D and J gene segments. For a sequence to be retained, a match of at least six nucleotides to both a V gene segment and a J gene segment was required. Rearrangements were classified as productive when the CDR3 lacked stop codons and remained in frame with V and J, and all other rearrangements were classified as non-productive. CDR3 was defined by IMGT convention, running from the second conserved V-encoded cysteine to the conserved J-encoded phenylalanine. The earlier analysis of about 500 of the donors excluded sequences that lacked an unambiguous match to a single V gene segment. In an earlier analysis of approximately 550 of the donors, V segments were called functional above 56.7% productive rearrangements and were called segregating when the between-donor standard deviation exceeded 5%. To diagnose cytomegalovirus status from the catalog of TCR beta chain sequences, a statistical classification framework was built. In a later analysis, V and J genes were assigned by comparing TCR nucleotide sequences against IMGT/GENE-DB human TR gene sequences. A later analysis assigned CDR3 sequences and most-parsimonious VDJ recombination scenarios with the TCRdist pipeline. In a later analysis, each TCR beta chain was defined by its CDR3 amino acid sequence together with its V-gene family, and reads lacking a unique V-gene family were excluded. As a way to deal with suspected cross-contamination and a sequencing artifact, a later analysis dropped roughly 620 nucleotide sequences that were highly shared and had low generation probability. In a later analysis, a clonal expansion index was calculated for each public chain from normalized within-repertoire ranks of inferred template counts. Generation probabilities in a later analysis came from a VDJ recombination model fitted to out-of-frame rearrangements, and those results were checked against IGoR. Hypergeometric tests were used in a later analysis to score TCR-TCR, TCR-HLA and TCR-CMV co-occurrence, with a repertoire-size bias correction applied to the TCR pairs. A later analysis estimated false discovery rates by permuting HLA or CMV assignments 20 times. In a later analysis, co-occurring TCRs were grouped with DBSCAN, and TCRdist sequence similarity was added when clustering was performed within HLA-allele-positive subsets. Repertoires with fewer than 30,000 or more than 120,000 public chains were left out of co-occurrence clustering, as were a handful of repertoires with anomalous nucleotide sharing. TCRdb retrieved this table from immuneACCESS and kept in-frame rearrangements only. Not all clones are present; in checked studies, unresolved V genes account for under half, and no reason is known for the remainder. The V and J calls and clone size were taken over from that table, and D and trimming were inferred from the DNA. The sample table contains around 130,000 clones; only one count was recorded for more than 65% of them. The ten largest clonotypes hold approximately 3% of the sample.

CDR3 length: 17 amino acids, cysteine to phenylalanine. The entry retains the CDR3 DNA only, 51 bases that are in frame from base 1. V is clipped by 1 base and J by 4 bases, and the sequence between their germline boundaries is 20 bases long. Looking up the germline V gene yields CDR1 MGHRA and CDR2 YSYEKL. This clone was seen once. It lacks a known antigen. Base qualities are not provided; no much larger clone lies one nucleotide away. Study-wide findings and limitations: The cohort was sequenced for TCR beta chains only, and without alpha or paired-chain data the features that could be detected were limited. A cluster of highly shared sequence variants was judged likely to be a technical artifact of the sequencing pipeline. A further reported finding was that TCR beta sequences accurately predicted the HLA-A and HLA-B alleles for most subjects in the first cohort. Immune exposure information for the cohort was limited to CMV serostatus. Several of the top co-occurrence clusters appeared to be linked to parvovirus B19, influenza, CMV and Epstein-Barr virus, according to a later analysis. V-gene and J-gene trimming of TCR beta chains was associated with a missense DCLRE1C variant in a later genetic analysis, and the association was replicated in an independent cohort. The authors suggested that the approach could potentially be generalized to other disease states and immunological phenotypes. Specific HLA alleles were associated with roughly 16,000 TCR beta sequences at a false discovery rate of 0.05 in a later analysis. In vitro tests confirmed that three of the cytomegalovirus-associated TCR beta chains recognize cytomegalovirus antigens. Linkage disequilibrium might explain the correlated functional status among segregating V segments, but an unknown experimental factor could not be ruled out. Strong co-occurrence of HLA alleles, especially DR and DQ, made assigning TCR associations to individual alleles difficult. Some IMGT-functional V segments, including TRBV6-2 and TRBV6-3, could not be distinguished by the 87-base-pair reads and were therefore excluded. A later analysis found that most CMV-associated TCR beta chains appeared HLA-restricted, with HLA associations seemingly driven largely by CMV exposure. Because HLA typing was missing for some donors at each locus, association tests included only the typed subset. In an earlier analysis of 587 of the donors, most TCR beta V segments appeared in productive rearrangements about 87% or about 30% of the time, broadly matching IMGT annotations. Cytomegalovirus status was reported to be diagnosed by the classifier with high specificity and sensitivity in both the original and validation cohorts. Compared with equally common non-associated chains, HLA-associated TCR beta chains in a later analysis were more clonally expanded and had lower generation probabilities. Most TCR sequences were observed very rarely across donors, whereas some public TCRs were present in many individuals. Presence/absence analyses assumed roughly uniform sequencing depth across donors, an assumption that may not hold. Around 16 rarely observed V segments, including chromosome 9 orphons, were excluded from the earlier analysis of several hundred of the donors because counts were too low. In the study, approximately 160 TCR beta chains were listed as associated with cytomegalovirus. Compared with the 666-donor mean, donors in an Asian-associated ancestry cluster had fewer N-insertions in productive TCRs, according to a later genetic analysis. According to a later analysis, TCR association rates differed among HLA loci, with DRB1 alleles showing the most associated TCRs and HLA-C alleles showing the fewest.

The cohort was made up of several hundred healthy bone marrow donors. All cohort members were sampled while nominally healthy, although unrecorded immune exposures were likely present. The donor was CMV seropositive and was included in the group of 270 or so seropositive cohort members. A peripheral blood sample was provided by each donor, and peripheral blood mononuclear cells were used for TCR beta sequencing. The Qiagen DNeasy Blood Extraction Kit was used to extract genomic DNA from the blood cell samples. The sequencing sample was made of PBMCs. The sequence was collected from a young woman in good health and CMV-seropositive. Recombination joined TRBV4-1 with TRBJ2-7; TRBD1 is a weak D gene call, 6 bases matching. The DNA sequence is given as TGCGCCAGCAGCCAAGCCCCGGCAGGGGTCGGGTTTTACGAGCAGTACTTC. This yields the protein CASSQAPAGVGFYEQYF.